This T cell receptor (beta chain) was retrieved from a study of CD8+ T cells in alopecia areata. Study results and limitations: Resident alphabeta T-cell populations of normal skin are likewise subject to sequencing in scalp samples.

It was cDNA, reverse transcribed from extracted RNA, that served as the sequencing template. Assay used: immunoSEQ multiplex PCR; TCRdb lists only in-frame clones, some missing. The sample records more than 95,000 clones, 85% to 90% being singletons. Note on this clone: Its antigen is still unknown.

CDR1 and CDR2 (germline): LGHNT, FRNRAP. The germline V and J ends were trimmed by 1 base and 3 bases, with 13 bases remaining between them. This CDR3 has 15 amino acids. The treatment is: oral pan-JAK inhibitor, 5-10 mg twice daily. The clonotype originates from a human donor with alopecia areata. This specimen consisted of CD8+ T cells sorted from blood, obtained at approximately week 30, from a patient treated with tofacitinib. This sequence joins TRBV12-5 and TRBJ2-7; D is possibly TRBD2 (7 bases). The CDR3 spells CASGLEQGLLYEQYF. Written as DNA, the CDR3 is TGTGCTAGTGGTTTGGAACAGGGACTACTCTACGAGCAGTACTTC.